The 6 T cell receptor beta chains in this list originate from one sample, sequenced in a study of T-cell memory formation after mild COVID-19. TCRdb reprocessed the 5' RACE reads via MiXCR and lists one record per CDR3 protein. The table has roughly 600,000 distinct CDR3 sequences, approximately 18% seen once. Sequenced: PBMCs or a T cell subset sorted from them (not recorded which). These receptors originate from an adult woman who had mild COVID-19 (a few samples of this study predate the infection). Cell type and time point are not known.

This sequence joins TRBV12-3 or TRBV12-4 and TRBJ2-5; D possibly uses TRBD1 or TRBD2 (7 bases each). The V end was cut by 4 bases, the J end by 8 bases, with 17 bases between. This CDR3 spans 14 amino acids. The CDR3 DNA reads as TGTGCCAGCAGTTCAACAGGGGAGGGCGAAACCCAGTACTTC. This translates into CASSSTGEGETQYF.

This clonotype was recorded a few times. CDR3 coding DNA: TGTGCCAGCAGCCCCTTGGGACAGGATCACTATGGCTACACCTTC. Residues: CASSPLGQDHYGYTF. J is TRBJ1-2 and V is TRBV5-4; 8 bases line up with TRBD1. Per germline, CDR1 SGHNT and CDR2 YYREEE (reference sequence). Trimming at V came to 4 bases and at J to 3 bases, leaving 8 bases not matched to a gene. The CDR3 covers 15 residues.

This clonotype was detected only a few times. The J gene is TRBJ1-1, the V gene TRBV3-1; D is unresolved. Germline V gene lookup returns CDR1 LGHDT and CDR2 YNNKEL (reference sequence). Trimming took off 0 bases at V and 7 bases at J, with 6 bases between the two ends. The CDR3 is made up of 12 amino acids. The CDR3 DNA reads TGTGCCAGCAGCCAAGAGGGCAGTGAAGCTTTCTTT. Amino acids: CASSQEGSEAFF.

This chain connects TRBV29-1 to TRBJ1-1; D is possibly TRBD1 (6 bases). Germline CDR1 reads SQVTM; CDR2 reads ANQGSEA. The CDR3 consists of 11 residues. The CDR3 DNA follows: TGCACCGGACAGTTGAACACTGAAGCTTTCTTT. Protein product: CTGQLNTEAFF.

This clonotype is medium-sized within its sample. The chain employs TRBV20-1 and TRBJ2-1; 10 bases line up with TRBD2. Germline loops: CDR1 DFQATT, CDR2 SNEGSKA (reference sequence). J was trimmed by 7 bases and V by 0 bases; bases with no gene match: 3. The CDR3 covers 14 residues. The CDR3 region has the DNA TGCAGTGCTAGAGAAAGCGGGAGGGGAAATGAGCAGTTCTTC. Protein sequence: CSARESGRGNEQFF.

This chain connects TRBV2 to TRBJ1-2, with D uncertain. The CDR3 runs 13 residues. The germline V and J ends were trimmed by 10 bases and 4 bases, with 16 bases remaining between them. Germline loops: CDR1 SNHLY, CDR2 FYNNEI. CDR3 DNA sequence: TGTGCCATATCCCGGACGTTACTCTATGGCTACACCTTC. This sequence encodes CAISRTLLYGYTF. The full variable domain, its missing parts supplied by reference TRBV2 and TRBJ1-2, is EPEVTQTPSHQVTQMGQEVILRCVPISNHLYFYWYRQILGQKVEFLVSFYNNEISEKSEIFDDQFSVERPDGSNFTLKIRSTKLEDSAMYFCAISRTLLYGYTFGSGTRLTVV.